This passage covers 13 T cell receptor beta chains from one sample sequenced in a study of blood T cells in healthy people across ages (dated by TCRdb to the mid-2010s). Library construction relied on 5' RACE. The run used an Illumina HiSeq 2500. A second roughly 7 to 12 cycle PCR used a sample-barcoded 5' primer and a J-beta primer mix. TCRdb trimmed public reads at Q25 via fastp, called clones via MiXCR and kept in-frame beta chains. Rows matching on CDR3 protein sequence are summarized as one entry with the most common DNA and genes. Across this sample there are roughly 650,000 distinct CDR3 sequences, with about 30% seen only once. The leading ten clones occupy roughly 15% of the sample. Sequenced: blood. Receptor source: a woman aged 80 or over in good health. Donor details come from another sample of the same person, matched by shared clones.

This clonotype was observed a handful of times. The chain has TRBV5-1 and TRBJ2-2; TRBD1 aligns across 7 bases. V was pared by 0 bases and J by 3 bases, with 8 bases of the junction left unmatched. The germline V gene has CDR1 SGHRS and CDR2 YFSETQ. This CDR3 is 17 amino acids long. CDR3 protein: CASSLEGAGGDTGELFF. The CDR3 bases are TGCGCCAGCAGCTTGGAAGGGGCAGGGGGTGACACCGGGGAGCTGTTTTTT. The full variable domain, completed using reference TRBV5-1 and TRBJ2-2, is KAGVTQTPRYLIKTRGQQVTLSCSPISGHRSVSWYQQTPGQGLQFLFEYFSETQRNKGNFPGRFSGRQFSNSRSEMNVSTLELGDSALYLCASSLEGAGGDTGELFFGEGSRLTVL.

This clonotype has a handful of counts. V is TRBV12-3 or TRBV12-4 and J is TRBJ2-3; the match to TRBD1 covers 7 bases. V gave up 8 bases and J gave up 3 bases; unmatched junction bases: 11. The CDR3 spans 15 residues. CDR3 coding DNA: TGTGCCAGCTGCTCGACAGGGATGGGGACAGATACGCAGTATTTT. Translation gives CASCSTGMGTDTQYF.

The rearrangement joins TRBV18 to TRBJ1-2, with 11 bases lining up with TRBD1. Looked up from germline, CDR1 is KGHSH and CDR2 is LQKENI. There are 16 residues in the CDR3. The junction had 5 bases not matched to a gene; V was cut back by 4 bases and J by 1 base. The DNA for the CDR3 is TGTGCCAGCTCACGGCGGGGACAGGGGGATAACTATGGCTACACCTTC. It specifies CASSRRGQGDNYGYTF.

The sample holds a few counts of this clonotype. The V and J genes are TRBV6-2 or TRBV6-3 and TRBJ1-1; no definite D call. The CDR3 is made up of 14 amino acids. V was cut by 11 bases and J by 2 bases, with 18 bases left in between. Germline CDR1 reads MNHEY; CDR2 reads SVGEGT. Here the CDR3 DNA reads TGTGCCGGCAAGATCGACACATACAACACTGAAGCTTTCTTT. Its protein product is CAGKIDTYNTEAFF.

This clonotype came up many times. The chain is built from TRBV4-1 and TRBJ1-4, with 7 bases identical to TRBD1. This CDR3 spans 16 amino acids. After removal of 4 bases from V and 5 bases from J, the junction contained 10 bases not matched to a gene. Germline V CDR1 and CDR2: MGHRA, YSYEKL. The CDR3 region is CASSRLQGQTNEKLFF. CDR3 coding DNA: TGCGCCAGCAGCCGACTTCAGGGACAGACAAATGAAAAACTGTTTTTT.

The table lists this clonotype with many counts. The chain employs TRBV15 and TRBJ2-5; 11 bases are a match to TRBD2. V lost 0 bases to trimming and J lost 4 bases; unmatched junction nucleotides: 4. Germline V gene lookup returns CDR1 LNHNV and CDR2 YYDKDF (reference sequence). The CDR3 runs 16 residues. The CDR3 sequence: CATSRDYSGGGETQYF. In nucleotides, the CDR3 is TGTGCCACCAGCAGAGATTATAGCGGGGGGGGAGAGACCCAGTACTTC.

As to this clonotype: Just one base apart from a much larger clone, this may be a read error. The chain joins TRBV25-1 to TRBJ2-3; TRBD1 is a possible D gene (5 bases). This CDR3 spans 14 amino acids. Germline CDR1 is MGHDK and CDR2 is SYGVNS. Trimming removed 4 bases at V and 2 bases at J, with 10 bases between. This chain's CDR3 is CASSVTGNTDTQYF. CDR3 sequence (DNA): TGTGCCAGCAGTGTAACAGGTAACACAGATACGCAGTATTTT.

The chain links TRBV20-1 to TRBJ2-1; tentative D call: TRBD2 (6 bases). This CDR3 region has 14 residues. V was cut by 0 bases and J by 7 bases, with 13 bases left in between. CDR1 DFQATT and CDR2 SNEGSKA come from the germline V gene (reference sequence). The CDR3 spells CSARDVGRTNEQFF. In DNA form, the CDR3 reads TGCAGTGCTAGAGATGTAGGGAGGACGAATGAGCAGTTCTTC.

This clonotype was found many times. This chain uses TRBV6-6 with TRBJ1-1; 12 bases match TRBD1. Germline CDR1 is MNHNY and CDR2 is SVGAGI (reference sequence). The ends lost 6 bases at V and 2 bases at J; junction bases unmatched: 10. The CDR3 consists of 17 residues. CDR3 region: CASSRNPGQGANTEAFF. The CDR3 region has the DNA TGTGCCAGCAGCCGTAACCCGGGACAGGGGGCAAACACTGAAGCTTTCTTT.

There are many counts of this clonotype. The V gene is TRBV6-5, the J gene TRBJ1-1; TRBD1 might be the D (5 bases). The ends were cut back, 0 bases at V and 4 bases at J, with 9 bases in the middle. Per germline, CDR1 MNHEY and CDR2 SVGAGI. The CDR3 covers 14 residues. CDR3 protein: CASSYSTGGTEAFF. The CDR3 coding sequence is TGTGCCAGCAGTTACTCGACCGGGGGCACTGAAGCTTTCTTT.

This clonotype was recorded many times. This chain links TRBV6-5 with TRBJ2-7; the match to TRBD1 covers 8 bases. Germline V CDR1 and CDR2: MNHEY, SVGAGI. With 0 bases clipped from V and 6 bases from J, the junction kept 10 bases outside the gene matches. The CDR3 covers 16 residues. DNA for the CDR3: TGTGCCAGCAGTTACTCCCGGGACAGGTTCTCCGGCGAGCAGTACTTC. Amino acid sequence: CASSYSRDRFSGEQYF.

Turning to this clonotype: One end of the junction does not line up with germline, which may come from a read error. This chain joins TRBV30 and TRBJ1-6; D gene uncertain. There are 14 residues in the CDR3. The germline V gene encodes CDR1 GTSNPN and CDR2 SVGIG (reference sequence). CDR3 nucleotide sequence: TGTGCCTGGAGCCAATCGGGAAGTCACTCACCCCCCCACTTT. It specifies CAWSQSGSHSPPHF. The full variable domain, rest sourced from reference TRBV30 and TRBJ1-6, is SQTIHQWPATLVQPVGSPLSLECTVEGTSNPNLYWYRQAAGRGLQLLFYSVGIGQISSEVPQNLSASRPQDRQFILSSKKLLLSDSGFYLCAWSQSGSHSPPHFGNGTRLTVT.

This clonotype was counted at least ten times. This chain joins TRBV7-3 and TRBJ2-3; tentative D call: TRBD1 (6 bases). The CDR3 length is 17 residues. The V gene lost 2 bases and the J gene lost 0 bases, with 15 bases spanning the gap. Germline V gene lookup returns CDR1 SGHTA and CDR2 FQGTGA. CDR3 bases: TGTGCCAGCAGCTTAGGACAGACCCCGTTTAGCACAGATACGCAGTATTTT. This sequence encodes CASSLGQTPFSTDTQYF.